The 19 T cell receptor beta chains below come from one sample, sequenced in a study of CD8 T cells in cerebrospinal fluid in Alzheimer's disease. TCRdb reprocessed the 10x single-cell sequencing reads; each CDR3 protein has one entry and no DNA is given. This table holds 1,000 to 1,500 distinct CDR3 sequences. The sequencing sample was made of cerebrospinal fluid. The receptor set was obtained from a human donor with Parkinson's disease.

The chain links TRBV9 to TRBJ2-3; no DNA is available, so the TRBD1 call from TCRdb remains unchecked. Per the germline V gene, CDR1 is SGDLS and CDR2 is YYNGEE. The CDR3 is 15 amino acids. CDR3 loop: CASSVAGAPADTQYF.

This CDR3 reads CASSQSSSGGANEQFF. This chain links TRBV16 with TRBJ2-1; the D call of TRBD2 rests on TCRdb alone, since no DNA is present to check it. Germline V lookup: CDR1 KGHSY, CDR2 FQNENV. CDR3 length: 16 amino acids.

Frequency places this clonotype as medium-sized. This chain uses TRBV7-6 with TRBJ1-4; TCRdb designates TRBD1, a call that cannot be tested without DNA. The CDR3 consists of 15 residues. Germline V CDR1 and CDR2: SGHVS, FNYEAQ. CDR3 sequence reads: CASSLGGTGNEKLFF.

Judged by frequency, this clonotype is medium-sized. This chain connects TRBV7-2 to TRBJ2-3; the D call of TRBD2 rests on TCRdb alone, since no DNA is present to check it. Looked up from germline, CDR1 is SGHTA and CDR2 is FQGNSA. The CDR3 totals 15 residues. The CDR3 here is CASSFGLAGVDTQYF.

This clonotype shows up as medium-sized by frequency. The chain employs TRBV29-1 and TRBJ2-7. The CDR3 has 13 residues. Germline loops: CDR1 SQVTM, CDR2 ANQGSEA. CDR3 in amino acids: CSGAQQAGAEQYF.

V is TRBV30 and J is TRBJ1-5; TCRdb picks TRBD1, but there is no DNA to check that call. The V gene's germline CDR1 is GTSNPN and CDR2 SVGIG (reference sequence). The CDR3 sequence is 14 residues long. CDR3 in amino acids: CAWSKVLPGQPQHF.

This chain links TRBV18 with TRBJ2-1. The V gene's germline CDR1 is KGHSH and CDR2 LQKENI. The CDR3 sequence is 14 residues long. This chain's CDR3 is CASSFGGPYNEQFF.

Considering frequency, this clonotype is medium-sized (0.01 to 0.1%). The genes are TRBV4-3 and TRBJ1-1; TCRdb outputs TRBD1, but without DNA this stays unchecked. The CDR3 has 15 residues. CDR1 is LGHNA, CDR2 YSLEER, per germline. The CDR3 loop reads CASSHDRVVLTEAFF.

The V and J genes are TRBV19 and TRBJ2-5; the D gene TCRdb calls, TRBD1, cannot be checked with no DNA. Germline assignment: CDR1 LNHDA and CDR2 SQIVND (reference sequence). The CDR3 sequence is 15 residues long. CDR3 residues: CASSAGTHSNQPQYF.

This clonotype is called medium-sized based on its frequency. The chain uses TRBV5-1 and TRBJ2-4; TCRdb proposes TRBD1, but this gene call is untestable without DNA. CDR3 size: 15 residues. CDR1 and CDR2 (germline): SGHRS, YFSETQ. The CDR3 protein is CASSLGGDRSNIQYF. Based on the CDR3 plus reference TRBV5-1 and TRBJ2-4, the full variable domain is KAGVTQTPRYLIKTRGQQVTLSCSPISGHRSVSWYQQTPGQGLQFLFEYFSETQRNKGNFPGRFSGRQFSNSRSEMNVSTLELGDSALYLCASSLGGDRSNIQYFGAGTRLSVL.

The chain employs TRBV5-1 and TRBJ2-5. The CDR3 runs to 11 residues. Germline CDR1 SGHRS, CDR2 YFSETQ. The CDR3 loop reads CASSFQETQYF.

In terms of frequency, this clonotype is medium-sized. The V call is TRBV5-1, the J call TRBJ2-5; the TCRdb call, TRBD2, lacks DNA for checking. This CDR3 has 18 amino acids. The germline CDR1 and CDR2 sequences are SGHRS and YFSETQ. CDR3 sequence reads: CASSPRTAGAAPGETQYF.

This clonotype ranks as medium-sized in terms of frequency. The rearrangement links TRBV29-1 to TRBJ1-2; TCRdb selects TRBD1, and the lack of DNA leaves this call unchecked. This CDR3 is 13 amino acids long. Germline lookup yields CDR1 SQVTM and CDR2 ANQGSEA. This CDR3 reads CSVEDPGRYGYTF.

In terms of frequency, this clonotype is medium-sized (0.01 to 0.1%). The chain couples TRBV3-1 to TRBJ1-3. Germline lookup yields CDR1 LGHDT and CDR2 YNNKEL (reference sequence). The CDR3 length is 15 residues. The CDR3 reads CASSQGPISGNTIYF.

The CDR3 region is CASNGDGANVLTF. The gene calls are TRBV3-1 and TRBJ2-6; absent DNA, TCRdb's TRBD1 call cannot be checked. CDR3 size: 13 residues. Germline CDR1 LGHDT, CDR2 YNNKEL (reference sequence).

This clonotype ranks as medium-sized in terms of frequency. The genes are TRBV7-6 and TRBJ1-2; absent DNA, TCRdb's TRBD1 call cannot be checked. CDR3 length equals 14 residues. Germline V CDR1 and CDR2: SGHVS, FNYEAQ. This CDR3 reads CASSPDRGERGYTF. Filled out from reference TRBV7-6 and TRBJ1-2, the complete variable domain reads GAGVSQSPRYKVTKRGQDVALRCDPISGHVSLYWYRQALGQGPEFLTYFNYEAQQDKSGLPNDRFSAERPEGSISTLTIQRTEQRDSAMYRCASSPDRGERGYTFGSGTRLTVV.

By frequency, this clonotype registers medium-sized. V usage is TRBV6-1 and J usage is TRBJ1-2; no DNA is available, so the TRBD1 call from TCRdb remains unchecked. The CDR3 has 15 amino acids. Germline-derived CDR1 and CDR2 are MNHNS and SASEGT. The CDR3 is CASSEGQGANYGYTF.

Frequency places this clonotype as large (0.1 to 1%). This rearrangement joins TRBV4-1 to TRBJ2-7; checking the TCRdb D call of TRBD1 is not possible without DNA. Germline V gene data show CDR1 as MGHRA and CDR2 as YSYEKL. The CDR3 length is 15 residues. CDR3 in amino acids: CASSHATGGGYEQYF.

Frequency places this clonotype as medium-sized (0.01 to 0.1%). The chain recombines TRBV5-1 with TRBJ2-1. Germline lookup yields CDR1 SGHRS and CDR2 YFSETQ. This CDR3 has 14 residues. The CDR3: CASSSGQLYNEQFF. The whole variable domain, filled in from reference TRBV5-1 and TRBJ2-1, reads KAGVTQTPRYLIKTRGQQVTLSCSPISGHRSVSWYQQTPGQGLQFLFEYFSETQRNKGNFPGRFSGRQFSNSRSEMNVSTLELGDSALYLCASSSGQLYNEQFFGPGTRLTVL.